This TCR beta chain was captured by sequencing in a study of T cell responses to AZD1222 COVID-19 vaccine. CDR3 length equals 12 residues. V lost 7 bases and J lost 6, with 7 bases in between. Clones were read by immunoSEQ multiplex PCR, and TCRdb kept only the in-frame ones, dropping some. Of 60,000 to 100,000 clones listed, approximately 90% were seen once; the top ten hold 7% to 8.5%. The sequences come from peripheral blood, collected on day 0 of MenACWY control vaccination. The receptor's source is an adult in good health. The rearrangement uses TRBV12-3 or TRBV12-4 and TRBJ1-6, with no clear D. DNA for the CDR3: TGTGCCAGCACTTTCCCTAATTCACCCCTCCACTTT. It translates to CASTFPNSPLHF.